What follows is one T cell receptor beta chain and its context. Its target is not known. The data derive from a study of OX40 agonist ivuxolimab in advanced cancers. Study summary: Males comprised 70% to 85% of the group, whose mean age was approximately 62 years (range about 23 to 80).

The assay was immunoSEQ multiplex PCR, and TCRdb's table has in-frame clones only and misses some. The sample has tens of thousands of clones, 80% to 95% seen once. Study outcomes and limitations: Clonal expansion was seen in CD4+ and CD8+ blood T cells by week 6 at 0.1 to 3.0 mg/kg. There were, on average, more expanded clones in CD8+ T cells than in CD4+.

At baseline, cycle 4 day 1, and cycle 7 day 1, blood was sampled. CDR1 is MNHEY, CDR2 SVGAGI, per germline. CDR3 length: 14 residues. V dropped 5 bases and J dropped 7; count of bases not matched to a gene: 4. The source is an adult with an advanced solid tumor such as melanoma, head and neck, liver or kidney cancer. V usage is TRBV6-5 and J usage is TRBJ1-6; 8 nucleotides match TRBD1. Specimen: CD4+ or CD8+ T cells sorted from blood, collected in a trial of the OX40 agonist ivuxolimab. The CDR3 DNA follows: TGTGCCAGCAGTACGACAGGGGAGAATTCACCCCTCCACTTT. This codes for CASSTTGENSPLHF.